This T cell receptor beta chain was captured in a study of tumor-infiltrating lymphocytes in oesophageal squamous cell carcinoma (dated by TCRdb to about 2016). Compared with germline, V lacks 0 bases and J lacks 5 bases; bases without a gene match: 10. From its cysteine to its phenylalanine, the CDR3 spans 17 amino acids. Here the CDR3 DNA is all that survives: 51 bases in frame from base 1. Sequences LNHNV (CDR1) and YYDKDF (CDR2) are obtained from the germline V gene (reference sequence). The library was produced with PCR. TCRdb shows the sequencer as Illumina HiSeq 2000. The public reads were reprocessed in TCRdb via fastp at Q25 and MiXCR, keeping in-frame beta chains. Merged by CDR3 protein, the rows form single entries marked with the most common genes and DNA. The sample table holds 9,000 to 13,000 distinct CDR3 sequences, of which around 50% were seen once. Approximately 25% of the sample lies in the top ten.

This clonotype was recorded many times. Its recognized antigen is unknown. No much larger clonotype is one base removed from it; base qualities were not supplied. Sequences were obtained from esophageal tumor tissue. This sequence was found in a male donor with esophageal squamous cell carcinoma. The V and J segments used are TRBV15 and TRBJ2-7, with TRBD2 identical over 10 junction bases. The bases read TGTGCCACCAGCAGAGATCGGGCTAGCGGGAGAGGGCACGAGCAGTACTTC. It codes for CATSRDRASGRGHEQYF.